A selection of T cell receptor beta chains follows, all from one sample in a study of shared clonotypes between healthy human individuals. Produced via immunoSEQ multiplex PCR; TCRdb's table is partial and in-frame only. The sample shows over a million clones, around 76% of them seen only once. The sample consisted of memory CD4+ T cells sorted from blood. The receptors shown here come from a man aged 18 to 29 in good health. Both conserved end residues are part of each CDR3. Each record gives: J gene, clone size, V gene, D gene, CDR3 protein, CDR3 DNA. The D gene is left open where the match is weak. Clone sizes are given selectively: once, few, many, or a class where the clone is expanded.

j_gene: TRBJ1-6; abundance: .; v_gene: TRBV18; d_gene: .; CDR3aa: CASSPGQPPNSPLHF; CDR3nt: TGTGCCAGCTCACCCGGACAGCCACCTAATTCACCCCTCCACTTT
j_gene: TRBJ2-3; abundance: .; v_gene: TRBV5-1; d_gene: .; CDR3aa: CASSLGTGLDTDTQYF; CDR3nt: TGCGCCAGCAGCTTGGGAACCGGACTCGACACAGATACGCAGTATTTT
j_gene: TRBJ2-3; abundance: few; v_gene: TRBV7-9; d_gene: TRBD2; CDR3aa: CASSRSVAGSTDTQYF; CDR3nt: TGTGCCAGCAGCCGTTCTGTAGCGGGTAGCACAGATACGCAGTATTTT
j_gene: TRBJ1-2; abundance: .; v_gene: TRBV5-1; d_gene: TRBD1; CDR3aa: CASSYQQGSGYTF; CDR3nt: TGCGCCAGCAGCTATCAACAGGGGTCGGGCTACACCTTC
j_gene: TRBJ2-1; abundance: many; v_gene: TRBV9; d_gene: TRBD2; CDR3aa: CASSAGLAYEQFF; CDR3nt: TGTGCCAGCAGCGCGGGACTAGCGTATGAGCAGTTCTTC
j_gene: TRBJ2-3; abundance: .; v_gene: TRBV9; d_gene: .; CDR3aa: CASSSRSMTDTQYF; CDR3nt: TGTGCCAGCAGCTCACGATCGATGACAGATACGCAGTATTTT
j_gene: TRBJ2-3; abundance: .; v_gene: TRBV5-4; d_gene: .; CDR3aa: CASSLDGYRTDTQYF; CDR3nt: TGTGCCAGCAGCTTGGACGGTTACCGCACAGATACGCAGTATTTT
j_gene: TRBJ2-2; abundance: .; v_gene: TRBV6-5; d_gene: TRBD1; CDR3aa: CASTRGTGGSGELFF; CDR3nt: TGTGCCAGCACCAGGGGGACAGGGGGCTCCGGGGAGCTGTTTTTT
j_gene: TRBJ2-3; abundance: .; v_gene: TRBV5-8; d_gene: TRBD2; CDR3aa: CASTQGRGGTQYF; CDR3nt: TGTGCCAGCACCCAAGGCCGCGGGGGTACGCAGTATTTT
j_gene: TRBJ1-1; abundance: .; v_gene: TRBV7-2; d_gene: TRBD1; CDR3aa: CASSLSGGSNTEAFF; CDR3nt: TGTGCCAGCAGCTTATCAGGGGGATCGAACACTGAAGCTTTCTTT
j_gene: TRBJ2-2; abundance: .; v_gene: TRBV5-5; d_gene: TRBD1; CDR3aa: CASSIRDRGTGELFF; CDR3nt: TGTGCCAGCAGCATCCGGGACAGGGGCACCGGGGAGCTGTTTTTT
j_gene: TRBJ1-1; abundance: .; v_gene: TRBV11-2; d_gene: .; CDR3aa: CASSPIGGVTEAFF; CDR3nt: TGTGCCAGCAGCCCTATTGGGGGGGTTACTGAAGCTTTCTTT
j_gene: TRBJ2-7; abundance: .; v_gene: TRBV11-1; d_gene: .; CDR3aa: CASSLTATYEQYF; CDR3nt: TGTGCCAGCAGCTTAACGGCTACCTACGAGCAGTACTTC
j_gene: TRBJ1-6; abundance: .; v_gene: TRBV18; d_gene: .; CDR3aa: CASSPSLGGRDSPLHF; CDR3nt: TGTGCCAGCTCACCGTCCTTGGGGGGCCGGGATTCACCCCTCCACTTT
j_gene: TRBJ1-1; abundance: few; v_gene: TRBV10-3; d_gene: .; CDR3aa: CATSLGGNTEAFF; CDR3nt: TGTGCCACTTCTTTGGGTGGGAACACTGAAGCTTTCTTT